What follows describes a single T cell receptor beta chain. This clonotype was detected ten times or more. Its antigen remains unidentified. No base quality information exists; no much larger clone differs at one position. Receptor libraries were prepared by RACE. TCRdb shows the sequencer as NextSeq 500. During library preparation, unique molecular identifiers were attached to individual cDNA molecules so that TCRs could be counted in a quantitative, reproducible way. On the study's bioinformatics: A median of approximately 100,000 TCRs per sample was observed, with a range of about 23,224 to 750,000. V, J and CDR3 annotation of the TCR reads was performed with the Decombinator software suite. For the PS versus PT1 abundance plots, all samples were subsampled to the same number of TCRs (28,000). Expanded TCRs were defined as absent before sensitization and observed at least eight times at the 2-week time point. TCRdb reworked the public reads: Q25 trimming with fastp, MiXCR clone assembly, productive beta chains retained. Identical CDR3 protein sequences are pooled into one entry, listed with their most common genes and DNA. The authors' filters were not applied to this entry. For this sample the table gives 65,000 or so distinct CDR3 sequences, of which around 6.1% were detected only once. 3% to 4% of the sample is in the top ten clones.

The time point label here, explained by the study, means: healthy volunteer bleed at 6 weeks. Total RNA was extracted from unfractionated whole blood collected in Tempus Blood RNA tubes. About 5 healthy volunteers served as TCR sequencing controls and were bled at day 0, 2 weeks and 6 weeks. The data stem from a study of human T cells and chemical hapten exposure (dated by TCRdb to about 2021). Regarding the complete study: Libraries were combined into a pool for sequencing, and differences in TCR yield between samples came mainly from small differences in library volumes within the pool. The study tracked peripheral blood TCR repertoire changes in vivo during primary and secondary sensitization to the hapten diphenylcyclopropenone (DPC) in alopecia patients. Both TCR alpha and TCR beta chains were sequenced from each blood RNA sample. Overall results and qualifications from the work: After repeated subsampling, changes were observed in the strength of the expansion versus patch-test correlation and in the threshold at which the correlation became significant. The number of TCRs above 1 in 1000 frequency did not change with DPC sensitization; there was no evidence of global repertoire structure alterations.

Per the germline V gene, SGHDT is the CDR1 and YYEEEE is the CDR2. Compared with germline, V lacks 6 bases and J lacks 1 base; bases without a gene match: 6. From the cysteine through the phenylalanine, the CDR3 covers 14 amino acids. Here the CDR3 DNA is all that survives: 42 bases in frame from base 1. This receptor was identified in a female donor in good health. Some clones in this sample may be carry-over from other donors' samples. The receptor chain draws on TRBV5-6 and TRBJ1-1; 7 central bases correspond to TRBD1. The source material was whole blood. The CDR3: CASIKTGTNTEAFF. The DNA reads TGTGCCAGCATCAAGACAGGGACGAACACTGAAGCTTTCTTT.